This T cell receptor (beta chain) was observed in a study of shared clonotypes between healthy human individuals (dated by TCRdb to the early 2020s). For the wider study: A couple of women and three men aged 18 to 49 years were included in the cohort. Each donor's leukapheresis produced roughly between roughly 0.85 and 9.5 billion PBMCs. For each donor, CD4 naive and CD4 memory were each given three plates, CD8 naive was given two plates, and CD8 memory was given one plate. The study deeply sequenced blood TCR repertoires of five healthy adults to estimate repertoire size and the extent of clonotype sharing between individuals. Libraries were prepared and TCR repertoires were sequenced by different laboratories using diverse techniques, in order to increase sequencing depth and limit assay-specific biases.

Trimming at the junction amounts to 6 bases on V and 8 bases on J, and the germline ends lie 16 bases apart. Spanning cysteine to phenylalanine, the CDR3 consists of 14 amino acids. Just CDR3 DNA is preserved here, 42 bases in frame from base 1. From the germline V gene, CDR1 is MDHEN and CDR2 is SYDVKM. Results the study describes overall, beyond this receptor: The genetic and exposure-history diversity represented was limited by the small number of donors. Compared with non-shared clonotypes, the clonotypes found in all four sorted-subset donors had higher generation probabilities. About 5% of naive CD4, 3.5% of naive CD8, roughly 2.4% of memory CD4, and approximately 0.4% of memory CD8 clonotypes were shared across a few donors. Naive subsets generally had larger estimated clonotype richness than memory subsets. Sampling was restricted to blood, and TCR repertoires in tissue are likely to differ from TCR repertoires in blood. Pairwise subsampling indicated that sequencing depth was expected to affect the degree of clonotype sharing among donors. Incomplete sequencing was indicated by rarefaction of sorted-subset datasets, despite the large sequencing depth.

Healthy HIV-negative adults with no recently reported acute infections or vaccinations were included as donors. Only Caucasian adults living in Nashville, Tennessee, USA were represented among the donors. CD4+ T cells were enriched by magnetic negative selection, after which naive cells were positively selected on CD45RA and the negative fraction was taken as the memory subset. Blood was collected by leukapheresis, and PBMCs were isolated by Ficoll-Histopaque density gradient centrifugation and then cryopreserved in liquid nitrogen vapor phase. Purity and quantity of every magnetically sorted T cell population were checked by analytical flow cytometry. From each sorted fraction, genomic DNA was isolated and quantified by UV absorbance on a Nanodrop 2000c. TCR CDR3 regions were amplified from genomic DNA by multiplex PCR using the deep immunoSEQ assay. Extracted genomic DNA from each cell subset was spread evenly across all wells of several immunoSEQ 96-well plates, with each plate serving as a replicate. For sorted subsets, each replicate PCR was loaded with around 220 ng genomic DNA, equivalent to roughly 30,000 T cell genomes. The purified libraries were quantified using a Qubit 3.0 fluorometer, sized with a Bioanalyzer 2100, and then quantified again using the KAPA Library Quantification kit. Every immunoSEQ 96-well plate was sequenced on a separate single-read 150-cycle Illumina NextSeq 550 flow cell. In the authors' own workflow: The immunoSEQ output contained only junctional sequences without quality scores, so filtering could not match that applied to full-length reads. To assign V/J genes and CDR3, sequences were annotated against IMGT germline references using PyIR, a Python wrapper for IgBLAST v1.9. Reads were filtered out if the reads had weak V/J assignments (E-value above 1e-6), no CDR3, stop codons, out-of-frame junctions, or ambiguous translated residues. V3J clonotypes were defined as sequences sharing an identical inferred V gene, J gene, and CDR3 amino acid sequence. Percentage overlap between repertoires was calculated by dividing the number of shared unique clonotypes by the size of the smaller repertoire. Richness of each repertoire was evaluated using RTK rarefaction, the Chao1 estimator, and Recon v2.1 estimates of unobserved clonotypes. For all TCRbeta clonotypes obtained by the gDNA method from a handful of donors, generation probabilities were computed with OLGA. This is the immuneACCESS table as TCRdb keeps it, with only in-frame sequences that have V and J called. A part of the clones is gone; compared with another copy, unresolved V genes explain less than half, and the rest is unexplained. V and J calls and clone size are those listed in that table; D and trimming were worked out from the DNA. The sample yields 2 million to 2.5 million clones; 93% were counted once. The ten largest clones take up 0.35% to 0.45% of the sample.

As concerns this clone: This receptor's antigen is unknown. The input lacks base qualities; no much larger clone sits a single base away.

Recombination linked TRBV28 to TRBJ1-4; perhaps TRBD1 is the D gene, with 6 bases matching. Material for sequencing was naive CD4+ T cells from PBMCs. The sample's cell subset or site, from its label and the paper: CD45RA+ positively selected. The receptor comes from a man younger than 35 in good health. Some clones in this sample may be carry-over from other donors' samples. CDR3 loop: CASRSTGSREKLFF. The nucleotide sequence reads as follows: TGTGCCAGCAGGAGTACAGGGTCCCGGGAAAAACTGTTTTTT. Where the CDR3 stops, the reference TRBV28 and TRBJ1-4 genes take over; the full variable domain is DVKVTQSSRYLVKRTGEKVFLECVQDMDHENMFWYRQDPGLGLRLIYFSYDVKMKEKGDIPEGYSVSREKKERFSLILESASTNQTSMYLCASRSTGSREKLFFGSGTQLSVL.